This TCR beta chain emerged from a study of blood T cell repertoires in COVID-19. Study details: Collection of acute and convalescent COVID-19 samples took place in the United States, Italy and Spain. Sources were T cells, B-cell-depleted T cells, or PBMCs; the material itself was cDNA or gDNA.

The J segment lost 5 bases and the V segment lost 6 bases, leaving 5 bases of the junction unmatched. Germline CDR1 is ENHRY and CDR2 is SYGVKD. The CDR3 is 14 residues long. Authors' processing steps: Amplification with reference gene primers provided the estimates of nucleated cell counts. Generated by immunoSEQ multiplex PCR, the TCRdb table keeps only in-frame clones and is missing some. D and trimming were read from the DNA, whereas the V and J calls and clone size are those reported in that table. The profile covers around 80,000 clones, with over 65% appearing a single time and approximately 5.7% taken by the ten largest.

The V and J genes are TRBV10-3 and TRBJ2-1; the match to TRBD1 covers 9 bases. The sequence was obtained from a man aged 45-60 years with active or convalescent COVID-19. Sequenced: peripheral blood. The CDR3 loop is CAIRHDRGNNEQFF. The CDR3 DNA reads TGTGCCATCAGACACGACAGGGGGAACAATGAGCAGTTCTTC.